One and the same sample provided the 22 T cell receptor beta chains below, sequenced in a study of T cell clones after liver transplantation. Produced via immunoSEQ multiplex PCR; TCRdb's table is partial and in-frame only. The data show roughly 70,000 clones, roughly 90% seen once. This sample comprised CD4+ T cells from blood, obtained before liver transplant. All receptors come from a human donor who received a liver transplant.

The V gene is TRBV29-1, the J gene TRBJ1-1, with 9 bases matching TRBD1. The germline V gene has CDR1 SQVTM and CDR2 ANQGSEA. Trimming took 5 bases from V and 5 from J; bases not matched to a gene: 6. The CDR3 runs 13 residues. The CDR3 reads CSVSGQGNTEAFF. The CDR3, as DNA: TGCAGCGTTTCTGGACAGGGGAATACTGAAGCTTTCTTT.

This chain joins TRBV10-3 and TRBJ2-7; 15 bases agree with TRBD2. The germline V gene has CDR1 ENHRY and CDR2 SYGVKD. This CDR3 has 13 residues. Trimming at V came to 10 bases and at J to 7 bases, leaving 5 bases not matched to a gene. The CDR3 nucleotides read TGTGCCAACACCGGGACTAGCGGGGGGGAGCAGTACTTC. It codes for CANTGTSGGEQYF.

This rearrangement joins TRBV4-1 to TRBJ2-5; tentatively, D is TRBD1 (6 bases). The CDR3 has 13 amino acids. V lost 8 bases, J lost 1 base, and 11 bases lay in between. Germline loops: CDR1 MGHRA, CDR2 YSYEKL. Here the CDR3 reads CASRRGSQETQYF. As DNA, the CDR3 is TGCGCCAGCCGCAGGGGAAGCCAAGAGACCCAGTACTTC.

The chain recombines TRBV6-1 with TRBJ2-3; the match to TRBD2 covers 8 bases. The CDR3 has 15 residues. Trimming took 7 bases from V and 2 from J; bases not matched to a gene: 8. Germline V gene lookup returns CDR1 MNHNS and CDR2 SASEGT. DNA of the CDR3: TGTGCCAGCACTCAACTAGCGGCGGCCACAGATACGCAGTATTTT. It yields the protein CASTQLAAATDTQYF.

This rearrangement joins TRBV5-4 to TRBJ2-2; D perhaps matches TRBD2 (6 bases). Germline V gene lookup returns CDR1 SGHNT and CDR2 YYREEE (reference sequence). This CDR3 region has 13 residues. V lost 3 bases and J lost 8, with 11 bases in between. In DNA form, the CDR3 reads TGTGCCAGCAGCTCCGCCCGGGAGGGGGAGCTGTTTTTT. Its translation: CASSSAREGELFF.

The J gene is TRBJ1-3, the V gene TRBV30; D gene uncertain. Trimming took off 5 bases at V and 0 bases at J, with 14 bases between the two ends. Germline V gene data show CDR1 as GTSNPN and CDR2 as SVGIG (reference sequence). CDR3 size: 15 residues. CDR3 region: CAWGSRAYSGNTIYF. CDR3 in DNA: TGTGCCTGGGGAAGTAGGGCCTACTCTGGAAACACCATATATTTT.

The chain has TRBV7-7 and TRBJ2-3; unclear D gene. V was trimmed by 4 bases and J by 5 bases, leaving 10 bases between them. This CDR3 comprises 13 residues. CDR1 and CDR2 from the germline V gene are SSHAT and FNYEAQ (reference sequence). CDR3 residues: CASSSDRGDTQYF. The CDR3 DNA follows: TGTGCCAGCAGCTCCGACCGTGGAGATACGCAGTATTTT.

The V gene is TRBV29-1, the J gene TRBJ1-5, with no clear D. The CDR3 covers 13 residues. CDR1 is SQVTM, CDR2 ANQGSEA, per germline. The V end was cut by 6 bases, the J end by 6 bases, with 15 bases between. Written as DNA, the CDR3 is TGCAGCGTCGCTGGGATGGGCGGTCAGCCCCAGCATTTT. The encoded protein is CSVAGMGGQPQHF. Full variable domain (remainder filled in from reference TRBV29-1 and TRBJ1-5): SAVISQKPSRDICQRGTSLTIQCQVDSQVTMMFWYRQQPGQSLTLIATANQGSEATYESGFVIDKFPISRPNLTFSTLTVSNMSPEDSSIYLCSVAGMGGQPQHFGDGTRLSIL.

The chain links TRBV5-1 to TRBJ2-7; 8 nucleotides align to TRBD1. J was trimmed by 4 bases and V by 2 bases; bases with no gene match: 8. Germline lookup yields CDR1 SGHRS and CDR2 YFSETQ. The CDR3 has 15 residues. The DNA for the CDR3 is TGCGCCAGCAGCTTACAGGGGGGACTTAGTTACGAGCAGTACTTC. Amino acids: CASSLQGGLSYEQYF.

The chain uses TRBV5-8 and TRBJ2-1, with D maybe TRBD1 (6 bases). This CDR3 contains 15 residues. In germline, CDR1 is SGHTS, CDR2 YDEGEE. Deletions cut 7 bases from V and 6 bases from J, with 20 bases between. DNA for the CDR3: TGTGCCAGCTCCCTCCGGGACATTGAAGCCAATGAGCAGTTCTTC. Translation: CASSLRDIEANEQFF.

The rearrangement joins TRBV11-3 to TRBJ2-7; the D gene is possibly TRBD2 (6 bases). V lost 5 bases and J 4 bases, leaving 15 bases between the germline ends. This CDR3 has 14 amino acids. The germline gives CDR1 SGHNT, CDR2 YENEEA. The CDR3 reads CASSPGGVEYEQYF. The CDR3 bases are TGTGCCAGCAGCCCCGGAGGGGTCGAGTACGAGCAGTACTTC.

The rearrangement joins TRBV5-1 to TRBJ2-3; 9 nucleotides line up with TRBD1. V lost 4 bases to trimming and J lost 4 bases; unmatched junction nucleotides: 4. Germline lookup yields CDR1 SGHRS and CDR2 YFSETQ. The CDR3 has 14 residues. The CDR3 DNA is TGCGCCAGCAGCCGGGACAGGGACTCAGATACGCAGTATTTT. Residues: CASSRDRDSDTQYF.

Written as DNA, the CDR3 is TGTGCCATTTCTAGCGGCCCAAGCCAAGAGACCCAGTACTTC. Residues: CAISSGPSQETQYF. The chain has TRBV10-3 and TRBJ2-5, with 7 bases identical to TRBD2. With 9 bases clipped from V and 1 base from J, the junction kept 8 bases outside the gene matches. This CDR3 is built from 14 residues. Germline V gene lookup returns CDR1 ENHRY and CDR2 SYGVKD.

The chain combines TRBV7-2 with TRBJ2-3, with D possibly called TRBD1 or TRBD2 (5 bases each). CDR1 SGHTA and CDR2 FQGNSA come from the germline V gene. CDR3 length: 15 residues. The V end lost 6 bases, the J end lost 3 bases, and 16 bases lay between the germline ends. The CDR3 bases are TGTGCCAGCAGGGTGTTCCTGGGGGAGACAGATACGCAGTATTTT. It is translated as CASRVFLGETDTQYF. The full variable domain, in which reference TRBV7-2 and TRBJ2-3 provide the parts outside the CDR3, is GAGVSQSPSNKVTEKGKDVELRCDPISGHTALYWYRQSLGQGLEFLIYFQGNSAPDKSGLPSDRFSAERTGGSVSTLTIQRTQQEDSAVYLCASRVFLGETDTQYFGPGTRLTVL.

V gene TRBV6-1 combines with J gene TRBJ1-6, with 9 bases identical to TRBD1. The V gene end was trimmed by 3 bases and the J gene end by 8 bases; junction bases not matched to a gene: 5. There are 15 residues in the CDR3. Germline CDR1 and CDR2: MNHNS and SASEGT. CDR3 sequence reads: CASSELTGGHSPLHF. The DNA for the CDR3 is TGTGCCAGCAGTGAGCTTACAGGGGGCCATTCACCCCTCCACTTT.

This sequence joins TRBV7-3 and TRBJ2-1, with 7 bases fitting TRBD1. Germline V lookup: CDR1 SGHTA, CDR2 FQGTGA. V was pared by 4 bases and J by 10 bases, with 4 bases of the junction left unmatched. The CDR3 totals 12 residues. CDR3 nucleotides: TGTGCCAGCAGCTCTTACAGGGGCGAGCAGTTCTTC. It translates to CASSSYRGEQFF.

The CDR3 DNA follows: TGTGCCAGCAGCTTGATGCAGGGGGCGGGTGGCTACACCTTC. Translated, it gives CASSLMQGAGGYTF. The V call is TRBV5-5, the J call TRBJ1-2; TRBD1 aligns across 8 bases. Germline lookup yields CDR1 SGHKS and CDR2 YYEKEE (reference sequence). With V trimmed by 1 base and J by 7 bases, 6 bases remained unmatched. The CDR3 contains 14 residues.

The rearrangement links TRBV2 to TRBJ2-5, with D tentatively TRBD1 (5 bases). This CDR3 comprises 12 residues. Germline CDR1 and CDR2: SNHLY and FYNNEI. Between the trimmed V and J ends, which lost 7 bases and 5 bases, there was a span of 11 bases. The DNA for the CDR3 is TGTGCCAGCAACGACAGCCCGGAGACCCAGTACTTC. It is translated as CASNDSPETQYF.

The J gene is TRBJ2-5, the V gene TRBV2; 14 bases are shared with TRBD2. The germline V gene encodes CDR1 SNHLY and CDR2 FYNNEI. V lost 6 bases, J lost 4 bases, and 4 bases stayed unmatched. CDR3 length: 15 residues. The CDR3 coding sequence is TGTGCCAGCAGAACGGGACTAGCGGGAGCAGAGACCCAGTACTTC. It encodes CASRTGLAGAETQYF.

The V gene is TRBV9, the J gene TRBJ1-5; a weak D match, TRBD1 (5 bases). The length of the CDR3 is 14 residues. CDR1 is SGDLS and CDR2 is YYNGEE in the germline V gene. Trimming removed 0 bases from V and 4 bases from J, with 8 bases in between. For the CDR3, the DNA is TGTGCCAGCAGCGTAGAGGGGAGGAATCAGCCCCAGCATTTT. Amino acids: CASSVEGRNQPQHF.

In DNA form, the CDR3 reads TGTGCCAGCAGCCCGGGACAGGGATCCTACGAGCAGTACTTC. It is translated as CASSPGQGSYEQYF. This chain uses TRBV14 with TRBJ2-7; 9 bases fit TRBD1. Germline trimming cut 4 bases from V and 1 base from J; bases unmatched to any gene: 2. The CDR3 is 14 amino acids. Germline V CDR1 and CDR2: SGHDN, FVKESK.

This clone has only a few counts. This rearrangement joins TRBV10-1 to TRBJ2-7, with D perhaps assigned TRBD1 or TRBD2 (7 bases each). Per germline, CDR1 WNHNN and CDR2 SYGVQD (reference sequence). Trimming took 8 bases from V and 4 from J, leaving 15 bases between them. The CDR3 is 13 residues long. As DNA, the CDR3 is TGCGCCAGCGGGGAGGGGGCTCCGTACGAGCAGTACTTC. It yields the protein CASGEGAPYEQYF.